Below, 28 T cell receptor beta chains from the same sample are listed, as sequenced in a study of technical replicates of blood from several donors. TCRdb's copy holds only in-frame clones and misses some; the assay was immunoSEQ multiplex PCR. The data contain 55,000 to 80,000 clones, about 92% of them singletons. Sequenced sample: T cells isolated from PBMCs. The receptors stem from a human donor in good health.

J is TRBJ2-3 and V is TRBV5-4; no reliable D call. The CDR3 spans 12 residues. Germline V CDR1 and CDR2: SGHNT, YYREEE (reference sequence). The V end was cut by 4 bases, the J end by 6 bases, with 9 bases between. DNA for the CDR3: TGTGCCAGCAGCCCGACTTCCGATACGCAGTATTTT. Translation gives CASSPTSDTQYF.

This chain connects TRBV20-1 to TRBJ2-3; D is possibly TRBD2 (5 bases). With 6 bases removed from V and 5 bases from J, the gap between germline ends came to 6 bases. Per the germline V gene, CDR1 is DFQATT and CDR2 is SNEGSKA (reference sequence). This CDR3 comprises 10 residues. CDR3 DNA: TGCAGTGCCCGGGGAGATACGCAGTATTTT. It specifies CSARGDTQYF.

The V and J genes are TRBV6-5 and TRBJ2-7; D might be TRBD1 (6 bases). The CDR3 loop spans 16 amino acids. Deletions cut 4 bases from V and 1 base from J, with 17 bases between. Germline values: CDR1 MNHEY, CDR2 SVGAGI. In nucleotides, the CDR3 is TGTGCCAGCAGTTTCAATACCGGGACACGTTCCTACGAGCAGTACTTC. Translated: CASSFNTGTRSYEQYF.

The rearrangement links TRBV5-6 to TRBJ2-1; D is possibly TRBD1 (5 bases). Germline loops: CDR1 SGHDT, CDR2 YYEEEE. Trimming left V 2 bases short and J 6 bases short, with 9 bases between. CDR3 length: 13 residues. The CDR3 reads CASSFGAVNEQFF. The DNA for the CDR3 is TGTGCCAGCAGCTTTGGGGCGGTCAATGAGCAGTTCTTC.

V is TRBV28 and J is TRBJ1-2; D gene unclear. This CDR3 has 14 amino acids. V lost 5 bases to trimming and J lost 4 bases, with 14 bases between them. Germline V gene lookup returns CDR1 MDHEN and CDR2 SYDVKM. The CDR3 spells CASSQYREFYGYTF. CDR3 sequence (DNA): TGTGCCAGCAGTCAATACAGAGAGTTCTATGGCTACACCTTC.

The genes are TRBV2 and TRBJ1-2; a possible D gene is TRBD1 (5 bases). Germline CDR1 is SNHLY and CDR2 is FYNNEI. The CDR3 runs to 13 residues. V was shortened by 1 base and J by 8 bases, with 11 bases between the two germline ends. The CDR3 DNA reads as TGTGCCAGCAGTGAAGTTTGGGACTGGGGCTACACCTTC. This sequence encodes CASSEVWDWGYTF.

The V call is TRBV19, the J call TRBJ2-5; 12 nucleotides align to TRBD2. Germline assignment: CDR1 LNHDA and CDR2 SQIVND (reference sequence). The CDR3 extends over 13 amino acids. V shed 10 bases, J shed 5 bases, and the junction held 5 bases outside the gene matches. CDR3 region: CATGTSGPETQYF. The CDR3 nucleotides read TGTGCCACGGGGACTAGCGGGCCGGAGACCCAGTACTTC. Together with reference TRBV19 and TRBJ2-5, the CDR3 gives the full variable domain: DGGITQSPKYLFRKEGQNVTLSCEQNLNHDAMYWYRQDPGQGLRLIYYSQIVNDFQKGDIAEGYSVSREKKESFPLTVTSAQKNPTAFYLCATGTSGPETQYFGPGTRLLVL.

This clone was detected once. The CDR3 nucleotides read TGTGCCAGCAAAGGACAGGACTCTAACTATGGCTACACCTTC. It is translated as CASKGQDSNYGYTF. The chain uses TRBV28 and TRBJ1-2, with 7 nucleotides matching TRBD1. CDR1 and CDR2 from the germline V gene are MDHEN and SYDVKM. The junction had 5 bases not matched to a gene; V was cut back by 7 bases and J by 0 bases. This CDR3 has 14 residues.

This rearrangement joins TRBV29-1 to TRBJ2-7, with D unclear. The ends were cut back, 1 base at V and 2 bases at J, with 6 bases in the middle. The CDR3 loop spans 12 amino acids. CDR1 is SQVTM, CDR2 ANQGSEA, per germline. The CDR3 region is CSVEGQTYEQYF. CDR3 DNA: TGCAGCGTTGAAGGGCAGACCTACGAGCAGTACTTC.

The chain employs TRBV19 and TRBJ1-1, with D perhaps TRBD1 (6 bases). This CDR3 region has 13 residues. Germline V gene sequence: CDR1 LNHDA, CDR2 SQIVND (reference sequence). Trimming took 6 bases from V and 12 from J, leaving 20 bases between them. The CDR3 loop is CASRSDLRTVTFF. CDR3 sequence (DNA): TGTGCCAGTAGATCGGACCTCAGGACAGTGACTTTCTTT. Filled out from reference TRBV19 and TRBJ1-1, the complete variable domain reads DGGITQSPKYLFRKEGQNVTLSCEQNLNHDAMYWYRQDPGQGLRLIYYSQIVNDFQKGDIAEGYSVSREKKESFPLTVTSAQKNPTAFYLCASRSDLRTVTFFGQGTRLTVV.

The chain couples TRBV6-4 to TRBJ2-1, with 7 nucleotides matching TRBD2. The germline gives CDR1 MRHNA, CDR2 SNTAGT. The CDR3 sequence is 15 residues long. With 3 bases clipped from V and 5 bases from J, the junction kept 7 bases outside the gene matches. The CDR3 here is CASSEFAGLNNEQFF. The CDR3 coding sequence is TGTGCCAGCAGTGAATTTGCGGGACTAAACAATGAGCAGTTCTTC.

The chain recombines TRBV2 with TRBJ1-6, with a tentative D call TRBD1 (6 bases). Per germline, CDR1 SNHLY and CDR2 FYNNEI. Trimming shortened V by 6 bases and J by 7 bases, and 10 bases separated the two germline ends. The CDR3 runs to 13 residues. The CDR3 loop reads CASSKGDNSPLHF. CDR3 coding DNA: TGTGCCAGCAGCAAGGGGGACAATTCACCCCTCCACTTT.

This sequence joins TRBV5-1 and TRBJ2-7, with TRBD2 as a possible D gene (5 bases). The CDR3 has 14 residues. With 6 bases removed from V and 4 bases from J, the gap between germline ends came to 17 bases. Germline loops: CDR1 SGHRS, CDR2 YFSETQ. Written as DNA, the CDR3 is TGCGCCAGCACCGAATCCGGGGTGGGTTACGAGCAGTACTTC. This gives the protein CASTESGVGYEQYF.

This sequence joins TRBV10-3 and TRBJ2-7; D perhaps matches TRBD1 (5 bases). V was pared by 6 bases and J by 1 base, with 10 bases between. CDR3 length: 13 residues. The germline V gene encodes CDR1 ENHRY and CDR2 SYGVKD. CDR3 bases: TGTGCCATCAGCCAGGGATTATCCTACGAGCAGTACTTC. Residues: CAISQGLSYEQYF.

This chain links TRBV13 with TRBJ1-2; TRBD1 matches at 7 bases. CDR1 is PRHDT, CDR2 FYEKMQ, per germline (reference sequence). Losses at the gene ends were 3 bases for V and 4 bases for J; bases not matched to a gene: 5. This CDR3 is built from 14 residues. CDR3 bases: TGTGCCAGCAGCTTGGACAGGACGATCTATGGCTACACCTTC. It specifies CASSLDRTIYGYTF.

This rearrangement joins TRBV10-1 to TRBJ1-3; D may be TRBD1 (5 bases). Trimming removed 3 bases from V and 2 bases from J, with 11 bases in between. Per germline, CDR1 WNHNN and CDR2 SYGVQD (reference sequence). CDR3 length: 15 residues. Here the CDR3 DNA reads TGCGCCAGCAGTGATGACAGTGAAACTGGAAACACCATATATTTT. Its translation is CASSDDSETGNTIYF.

This chain uses TRBV6-5 with TRBJ1-2; weak D call: TRBD1 (5 bases). This CDR3 comprises 13 residues. Germline lookup yields CDR1 MNHEY and CDR2 SVGAGI. V lost 8 bases, J lost 6 bases, and 16 bases lay in between. CDR3 coding DNA: TGTGCCAGCGGACCCGGAGGGGAGGATGGCTACACCTTC. Its translation: CASGPGGEDGYTF.

The chain links TRBV7-8 to TRBJ2-3; no reliable D call. Germline lookup yields CDR1 SGHVS and CDR2 FQNEAQ. Trimming took off 3 bases at V and 0 bases at J, with 10 bases between the two ends. This CDR3 has 15 residues. This CDR3 reads CASSFTRASTDTQYF. In DNA, the CDR3 is TGTGCCAGCAGCTTCACTCGAGCTAGCACAGATACGCAGTATTTT.

CDR3 residues: CASSLEGQGSYEQYF. CDR3 bases: TGCGCCAGCAGCTTGGAGGGACAGGGGTCCTACGAGCAGTACTTC. The genes are TRBV5-1 and TRBJ2-7, with 10 bases that match TRBD1. This CDR3 has 15 amino acids. The junction had 1 base not matched to a gene; V was cut back by 0 bases and J by 1 base. Germline V gene lookup returns CDR1 SGHRS and CDR2 YFSETQ.

J is TRBJ1-3 and V is TRBV30; 7 positions match TRBD1. CDR3 length: 16 residues. From germline, CDR1 is GTSNPN and CDR2 SVGIG (reference sequence). Trimming took 4 bases from V and 2 from J; bases not matched to a gene: 11. As DNA, the CDR3 is TGTGCCTGGACTACCCGCGGACAGGCACCTGGAAACACCATATATTTT. This gives the protein CAWTTRGQAPGNTIYF.

The rearrangement joins TRBV27 to TRBJ2-7, with D maybe TRBD2 (5 bases). Trimming pared 6 bases from V and 5 bases from J, leaving 14 bases between. The germline V gene has CDR1 MNHEY and CDR2 SMNVEV (reference sequence). This CDR3 is built from 13 residues. The chain's CDR3 is CASSAGWRNEQYF. CDR3 sequence (DNA): TGTGCCAGCAGCGCCGGGTGGAGGAACGAGCAGTACTTC.

The CDR3 region is CASSEYNRRNEQYF. The CDR3 DNA sequence: TGTGCCAGCAGTGAATACAACAGAAGAAACGAGCAGTACTTC. This rearrangement joins TRBV25-1 to TRBJ2-7; no reliable D call. This CDR3 contains 14 residues. V lost 0 bases and J 5 bases, leaving 11 bases between the germline ends. From germline, CDR1 is MGHDK and CDR2 SYGVNS.

This clone appeared once. The chain uses TRBV11-2 and TRBJ1-2, with TRBD1 as a possible D gene (6 bases). V was clipped by 1 base and J by 5 bases, with 14 bases between them. From germline, CDR1 is SGHAT and CDR2 FQNNGV. This CDR3 is 15 amino acids long. CDR3 sequence: CASSLGQALWYGYTF. The CDR3 DNA follows: TGTGCCAGCAGCTTAGGACAGGCCCTGTGGTATGGCTACACCTTC.

The chain uses TRBV2 and TRBJ1-4; 11 nucleotides agree with TRBD1. Germline-derived CDR1 and CDR2 are SNHLY and FYNNEI. V gave up 6 bases and J gave up 8 bases; unmatched junction bases: 8. This CDR3 has 15 residues. CDR3 in DNA: TGTGCCAGCAGCACGCCGGGACAGGGGGGAGAAAAACTGTTTTTT. Translated: CASSTPGQGGEKLFF.

The chain is built from TRBV6-5 and TRBJ2-3; 7 bases are a match to TRBD2. Germline V CDR1 and CDR2: MNHEY, SVGAGI. V trimming: 6 bases; J trimming: 1 base; junction bases outside the gene matches: 4. The CDR3 runs to 14 residues. Here the CDR3 reads CASRAGEGTDTQYF. The CDR3 bases are TGTGCCAGCAGGGCGGGGGAGGGCACAGATACGCAGTATTTT.

The rearrangement joins TRBV4-2 to TRBJ1-1; 7 nucleotides match TRBD1. Germline CDR1 is LGHNA and CDR2 is YNFKEQ. This CDR3 has 16 amino acids. V was clipped by 4 bases and J by 0 bases; unmatched bases: 8. The CDR3 spells CASSRFQGEMNTEAFF. Here the CDR3 DNA reads TGTGCCAGCAGCCGGTTTCAGGGGGAAATGAACACTGAAGCTTTCTTT.

The V call is TRBV6-4, the J call TRBJ2-3; possibly TRBD1 for D (6 bases). Trimming stripped 8 bases from V and 2 bases from J, with 11 bases between. From germline, CDR1 is MRHNA and CDR2 SNTAGT. The CDR3 has 13 residues. The CDR3 region has the DNA TGTGCCAGCGGGGGCCCTTCCACAGATACGCAGTATTTT. It specifies CASGGPSTDTQYF.

The genes are TRBV5-1 and TRBJ2-5; 11 bases fit TRBD2. V was clipped by 0 bases and J by 2 bases; unmatched bases: 18. CDR3 length: 21 residues. From germline, CDR1 is SGHRS and CDR2 YFSETQ. CDR3 in amino acids: CASSLGVTSGSPPLPQETQYF. The CDR3 DNA reads as TGCGCCAGCAGCTTGGGGGTTACTAGCGGGAGTCCTCCCTTACCTCAAGAGACCCAGTACTTC.